The rows below give T cell receptor beta chains drawn from one sample of a study of shared clonotypes between healthy human individuals. The method was immunoSEQ multiplex PCR; TCRdb's version includes in-frame clones alone and lacks a portion of them. Among about 1 million clones listed, roughly 70% were seen once. The sequenced sample was memory CD4+ T cells sorted from blood. The source of these receptors is a man aged 18 to 30 in good health. The CDR3 runs from the conserved cysteine through the conserved F or W. D genes are given only for firm matches. Size is omitted from some rows. Given values are once, few, many or a class for expanded clones.

cdr3_length,d_call,j_call,v_call,clone_size,cdr3_aa,cdr3_nt
17,TRBD2,TRBJ2-7,TRBV6-1,.,CASSERVAGGYIYEQYF,TGTGCCAGCAGTGAGAGGGTAGCGGGAGGGTATATCTACGAGCAGTACTTC
16,.,TRBJ1-5,TRBV5-6,few,CASSFWVGGRNQPQHF,TGTGCCAGCAGCTTTTGGGTGGGGGGGCGCAATCAGCCCCAGCATTTT
13,.,TRBJ2-7,TRBV7-2,.,CASNVQPIGEQYF,TGTGCCAGCAACGTACAGCCCATAGGCGAGCAGTACTTC
16,TRBD2,TRBJ2-7,TRBV7-2,.,CASSLAYSGRSYEQYF,TGTGCCAGCAGCTTAGCGTACAGCGGGAGATCCTACGAGCAGTACTTC
15,TRBD2,TRBJ2-1,TRBV7-2,.,CASSLKRGGWDEQFF,TGTGCCAGCAGCTTAAAGCGGGGGGGATGGGATGAGCAGTTCTTC
15,.,TRBJ1-4,TRBV6-5,.,CASSYSPTDNEKLFF,TGTGCCAGCAGTTACTCACCCACGGATAATGAAAAACTGTTTTTT
13,.,TRBJ2-3,TRBV6-1,.,CASSESTADTQYF,TGTGCCAGCAGTGAATCGACAGCAGATACGCAGTATTTT
15,.,TRBJ1-4,TRBV5-4,.,CASSSPGVGREKLFF,TGTGCCAGCAGTTCCCCAGGGGTAGGGCGTGAAAAACTGTTTTTT
14,.,TRBJ2-7,TRBV7-9,.,CASSGFGRAYEQYF,TGTGCCAGCAGCGGTTTCGGCCGGGCCTACGAGCAGTACTTC
13,TRBD1,TRBJ1-1,TRBV9,.,CASSGTGLTEAFF,TGTGCCAGCAGTGGGACAGGGTTAACTGAAGCTTTCTTT
14,.,TRBJ2-7,TRBV11-2,.,CASSLGEGSYEQYF,TGTGCCAGCAGCTTAGGCGAGGGATCCTACGAGCAGTACTTC
15,.,TRBJ2-7,TRBV7-2,.,CASSGRDRSSYEQYF,TGTGCCAGCAGCGGGCGGGACAGAAGCTCCTACGAGCAGTACTTC
15,TRBD1,TRBJ1-1,TRBV5-1,once,CASSPIQGAVTEAFF,TGCGCCAGCAGCCCAATACAGGGGGCTGTCACTGAAGCTTTCTTT
14,TRBD1,TRBJ2-1,TRBV2,.,CATTGQVVYNEQFF,TGTGCCACCACCGGACAGGTTGTTTACAATGAGCAGTTCTTC
12,.,TRBJ2-5,TRBV29-1,.,CSVDLGIETQYF,TGCAGCGTTGATTTAGGTATAGAGACCCAGTACTTC
15,.,TRBJ1-1,TRBV6-5,.,CASSYGWQTKTEAFF,TGTGCCAGCAGTTACGGGTGGCAGACTAAGACTGAAGCTTTCTTT
17,.,TRBJ1-2,TRBV27,.,CASSKTDSLIGVDGYTF,TGTGCCAGCAGTAAAACCGACAGTCTTATCGGTGTGGATGGCTACACCTTC
15,TRBD2,TRBJ2-4,TRBV2,once,CASSKSGTSKNIQYF,TGTGCCAGCAGTAAGAGCGGGACCAGTAAAAACATTCAGTACTTC
16,TRBD1,TRBJ1-2,TRBV5-5,.,CASTEALGTGGLRYTF,TGTGCCAGCACCGAGGCCCTCGGGACAGGGGGCCTTAGATACACCTTC
12,.,TRBJ2-3,TRBV6-5,once,CASSPGRDTQYF,TGTGCCAGCAGCCCTGGGAGGGATACGCAGTATTTT
13,.,TRBJ2-1,TRBV9,.,CASSVGLVNEQFF,TGTGCCAGCAGCGTAGGGCTAGTCAATGAGCAGTTCTTC
15,.,TRBJ2-7,TRBV2,few,CASSPMLARGYEQYF,TGTGCCAGCAGCCCGATGCTAGCTCGGGGGTACGAGCAGTACTTC
13,TRBD1,TRBJ1-1,TRBV27,.,CASSFSGGREAFF,TGTGCCAGCAGTTTTTCAGGGGGCAGAGAAGCTTTCTTT
15,TRBD2,TRBJ2-1,TRBV6-6,few,CASSDSGTSFNEQFF,TGTGCCAGCAGTGACTCCGGGACTAGTTTCAATGAGCAGTTCTTC
18,.,TRBJ1-1,TRBV6-4,.,CASSDGTGPSTTNTEAFF,TGTGCCAGCAGTGACGGGACCGGGCCTTCCACCACGAACACTGAAGCTTTCTTT
13,TRBD2,TRBJ2-4,TRBV11-2,.,CASSFGDYSIQYF,TGTGCCAGCAGCTTTGGGGACTATTCCATTCAGTACTTC
13,.,TRBJ1-6,TRBV30,.,CAWSLTAGSPLHF,TGTGCCTGGAGTCTCACGGCGGGTTCACCCCTCCACTTT
16,.,TRBJ2-4,TRBV6-5,few,CASSYSYRQKESIQYF,TGTGCCAGCAGTTACTCCTATCGACAGAAAGAAAGCATTCAGTACTTC
18,.,TRBJ1-5,TRBV21-1,.,CASSKGTLVFPGNQPQHF,TGTGCCAGCAGCAAAGGGACGTTGGTCTTTCCTGGCAATCAGCCCCAGCATTTT
12,.,TRBJ2-3,TRBV6-6,.,CASSYIKDTQYF,TGTGCCAGCAGTTACATAAAGGATACGCAGTATTTT
15,.,TRBJ1-6,TRBV18,once,CASSREQAYNSPLHF,TGTGCCAGCTCACGCGAGCAAGCCTATAATTCACCCCTCCACTTT
13,.,TRBJ2-5,TRBV5-1,.,CASSLSGPETQYF,TGCGCCAGCAGCTTGTCCGGTCCCGAGACCCAGTACTTC
16,TRBD1,TRBJ2-2,TRBV7-3,.,CASSLPGQGATGELFF,TGTGCCAGCAGCTTACCGGGACAGGGGGCGACCGGGGAGCTGTTTTTT
15,TRBD1,TRBJ1-1,TRBV5-1,.,CASSLGTGGETEAFF,TGCGCCAGCAGCTTGGGGACAGGGGGCGAGACTGAAGCTTTCTTT
15,.,TRBJ2-2,TRBV5-1,.,CASSLGSGNTGELFF,TGCGCCAGCAGCTTAGGTAGCGGGAACACCGGGGAGCTGTTTTTT
16,.,TRBJ2-2,TRBV5-1,once,CASSLDPGASTGELFF,TGCGCCAGCAGCTTGGATCCAGGGGCGAGCACCGGGGAGCTGTTTTTT
14,.,TRBJ2-6,TRBV6-1,.,CASTLHSGANVLTF,TGTGCCAGCACGCTCCACTCTGGGGCCAACGTCCTGACTTTC
13,.,TRBJ1-2,TRBV27,.,CASSFSQTKPYTF,TGTGCCAGCAGTTTCTCCCAAACTAAACCCTACACCTTC
15,.,TRBJ1-6,TRBV11-2,.,CASSPGGLGVSPLHF,TGTGCCAGCAGCCCGGGGGGGCTCGGGGTTTCACCCCTCCACTTT
13,.,TRBJ1-5,TRBV28,.,CASRADSNQPQHF,TGTGCCAGCAGGGCGGATAGCAATCAGCCCCAGCATTTT
16,TRBD1,TRBJ1-2,TRBV4-3,.,CASSQDPGTGTYGYTF,TGCGCCAGCAGCCAAGACCCCGGGACAGGGACCTATGGCTACACCTTC
15,TRBD1,TRBJ1-4,TRBV5-6,.,CASSLRQGQEEKLFF,TGTGCCAGCAGCCTAAGACAGGGTCAAGAGGAAAAACTGTTTTTT
15,.,TRBJ1-2,TRBV6-5,.,CASSRDGRNQVEYTF,TGTGCCAGCAGTAGGGACGGACGGAACCAGGTTGAGTACACCTTC
15,.,TRBJ2-7,TRBV5-8,few,CASSLGPGASYEQYF,TGTGCCAGCAGCTTGGGGCCTGGGGCTTCCTACGAGCAGTACTTC
13,TRBD2,TRBJ2-5,TRBV30,.,CAWSVQLAGHAYF,TGTGCCTGGAGTGTACAACTAGCGGGACACGCGTACTTC
16,.,TRBJ2-5,TRBV11-2,once,CASSVRGATSQETQYF,TGTGCCAGCAGCGTTCGAGGGGCGACTAGCCAAGAGACCCAGTACTTC
14,.,TRBJ1-2,TRBV7-2,.,CASSPAGAGYGYTF,TGTGCCAGCAGCCCCGCAGGGGCGGGCTATGGCTACACCTTC
17,.,TRBJ1-6,TRBV7-8,.,CASSSPGERMYNSPLHF,TGTGCCAGCAGCTCGCCAGGGGAAAGGATGTATAATTCACCCCTCCACTTT
15,TRBD1,TRBJ1-5,TRBV11-2,.,CASSLAPGGNQPQHF,TGTGCCAGCAGCTTAGCGCCAGGGGGTAATCAGCCCCAGCATTTT
15,.,TRBJ2-3,TRBV16,many,CASSDRGESTDTQYF,TGTGCCAGCAGCGATCGCGGGGAGAGCACAGATACGCAGTATTTT
15,.,TRBJ2-2,TRBV7-2,.,CASSPLGRGTGELFF,TGTGCCAGCAGCCCCCTCGGGCGGGGCACCGGGGAGCTGTTTTTT
12,.,TRBJ2-1,TRBV7-2,.,CASSLKYNEQFF,TGTGCCAGCAGCTTAAAATACAATGAGCAGTTCTTC
12,.,TRBJ2-7,TRBV2,few,CASSPGVNEQYF,TGTGCCAGCAGCCCGGGAGTCAACGAGCAGTACTTC
13,.,TRBJ1-1,TRBV2,.,CASSEDSNTEAFF,TGTGCCAGCAGTGAAGACAGCAACACTGAAGCTTTCTTT
17,TRBD1,TRBJ1-5,TRBV7-9,.,CASSSSGGTGGGQPQHF,TGTGCCAGCAGCTCGAGCGGCGGGACAGGGGGCGGTCAGCCCCAGCATTTT
13,TRBD1,TRBJ2-7,TRBV7-2,.,CASRGQSIGEQYF,TGTGCCAGCAGGGGACAGTCCATCGGCGAGCAGTACTTC
18,TRBD2,TRBJ2-1,TRBV18,.,CASSPLPSGLAGDDEQFF,TGTGCCAGCTCACCGCTGCCTTCGGGACTAGCGGGAGACGATGAGCAGTTCTTC
13,.,TRBJ2-6,TRBV9,.,CASRASGANVLTF,TGTGCCAGCAGAGCTTCTGGGGCCAACGTCCTGACTTTC
16,TRBD2,TRBJ2-3,TRBV7-3,few,CASSLYGGSYTDTQYF,TGTGCCAGCAGCTTATACGGGGGGAGCTACACAGATACGCAGTATTTT